This T cell receptor (beta chain) appears in the sequencing data of a study of beta chain features in type 1 diabetes. General study points: A definitive answer on HLA type influencing TCRB rearrangement was not reached here. Among patients with Type 1 diabetes, TCRB CDR3s were moderately but significantly shorter in every one of the four CD4+ subsets. Junctions at VDJ sites from type 1 diabetes patients had fewer insertions and more deletions.

This clone has just a few counts. What it binds is unknown. Germline V gives CDR1 SGHRS, CDR2 YFSETQ. The length of the CDR3 is 16 residues. Trimming left V 3 bases short and J 7 bases short, with 19 bases between. Sequencing targeted expressed TCRB transcripts, as all isolated RNA had been reverse transcribed. Assay: immunoSEQ multiplex PCR; the TCRdb copy retains only in-frame clones and omits some. This table has nearly 700,000 clones, roughly 13% appearing once. Naive, central memory, regulatory and stem cell-like memory cells within the CD4+ compartment were sorted using CD45RO/CCR7/CD25/CD127/CD95/CD27.

The TCR was taken from a man in his late teens or twenties with type 1 diabetes. The chain couples TRBV5-1 to TRBJ2-2, with a weak D call TRBD2 (7 bases). Material for sequencing was naive CD4+ T cells from blood. CDR3 in DNA: TGCGCCAGCAGCTCTCCCGTACCAGGGGAGGGCGGGGAGCTGTTTTTT. Protein: CASSSPVPGEGGELFF.